Here is one T cell receptor (beta chain) with its context. The antigen remains undetermined. Measured with immunoSEQ multiplex PCR; TCRdb has only the in-frame clones, and not every one. The table includes about 81,000 clones, 80% to 90% detected once. This sample is drawn from a study of OX40 agonist ivuxolimab in advanced cancers. Turning to the study itself: Three patients responded partially, comprising one with hepatocellular carcinoma and two with cutaneous melanoma. Findings and limits, study-wide: With doses of 0.1-3.0 mg/kg, partial responders showed among the lowest clonal expansion.

If patients had autoimmune disease history or systemic immunosuppression, they were excluded. V was trimmed by 1 base and J by 13 bases, leaving 17 bases between them. Germline V CDR1 and CDR2: SEHNR, FQNEAQ (reference sequence). The CDR3 length is 15 residues. The chain has TRBV7-9 and TRBJ1-6; D unclear. The clonotype was recovered from an adult with an advanced solid tumor such as melanoma, head and neck, liver or kidney cancer. The sequencing used CD4+ or CD8+ T cells sorted from blood, collected in a trial of the OX40 agonist ivuxolimab. This chain's CDR3 is CASSLDAGKVNPLHF. Written as DNA, the CDR3 is TGTGCCAGCAGCTTAGATGCGGGAAAGGTTAATCCCCTCCACTTT.